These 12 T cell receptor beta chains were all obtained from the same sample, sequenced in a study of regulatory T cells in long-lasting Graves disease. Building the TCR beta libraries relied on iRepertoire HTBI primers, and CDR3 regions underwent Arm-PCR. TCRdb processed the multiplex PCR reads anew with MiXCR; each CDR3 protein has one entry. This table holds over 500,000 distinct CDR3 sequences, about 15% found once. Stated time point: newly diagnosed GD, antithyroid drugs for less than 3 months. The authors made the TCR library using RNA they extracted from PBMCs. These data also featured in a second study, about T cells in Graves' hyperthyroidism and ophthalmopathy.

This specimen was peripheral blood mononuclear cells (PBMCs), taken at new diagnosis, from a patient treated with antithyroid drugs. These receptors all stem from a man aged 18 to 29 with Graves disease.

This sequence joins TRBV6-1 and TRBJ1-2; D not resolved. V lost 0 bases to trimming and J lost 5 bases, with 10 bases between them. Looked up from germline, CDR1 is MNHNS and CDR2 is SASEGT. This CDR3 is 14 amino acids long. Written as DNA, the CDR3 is TGTGCCAGCAGTGAAGCGCCAGGCGGATATGGCTACACCTTC. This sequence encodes CASSEAPGGYGYTF.

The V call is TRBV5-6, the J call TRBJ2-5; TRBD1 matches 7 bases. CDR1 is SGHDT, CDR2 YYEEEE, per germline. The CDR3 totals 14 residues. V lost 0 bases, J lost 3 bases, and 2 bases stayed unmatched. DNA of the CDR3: TGTGCCAGCAGCTTGGTGGGGACAGAAGAGACCCAGTACTTC. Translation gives CASSLVGTEETQYF.

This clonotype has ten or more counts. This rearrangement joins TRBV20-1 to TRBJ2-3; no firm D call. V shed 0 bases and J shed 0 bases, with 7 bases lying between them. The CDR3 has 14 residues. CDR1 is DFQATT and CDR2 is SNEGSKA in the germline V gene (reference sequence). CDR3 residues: CSARDTGSTDTQYF. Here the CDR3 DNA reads TGCAGTGCTAGAGATACCGGGAGCACAGATACGCAGTATTTT.

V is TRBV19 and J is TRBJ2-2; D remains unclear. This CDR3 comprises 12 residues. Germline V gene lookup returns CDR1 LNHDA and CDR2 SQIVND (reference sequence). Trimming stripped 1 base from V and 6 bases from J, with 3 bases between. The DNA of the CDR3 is TGTGCCAGTAGTATAGTTGCCGGGGAGCTGTTTTTT. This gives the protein CASSIVAGELFF.

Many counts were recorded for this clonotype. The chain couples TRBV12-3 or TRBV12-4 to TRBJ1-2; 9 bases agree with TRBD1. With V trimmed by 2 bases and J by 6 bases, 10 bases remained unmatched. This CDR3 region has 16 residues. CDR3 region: CASSLTGGQGRNGYTF. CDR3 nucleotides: TGTGCCAGCAGTTTAACTGGTGGACAGGGGCGAAATGGCTACACCTTC.

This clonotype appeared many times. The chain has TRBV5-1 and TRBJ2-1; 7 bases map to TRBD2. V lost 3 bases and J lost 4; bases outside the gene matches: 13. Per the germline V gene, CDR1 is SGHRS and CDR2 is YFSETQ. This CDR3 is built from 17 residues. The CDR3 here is CASSWGRWERGYNEQFF. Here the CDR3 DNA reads TGCGCCAGCAGCTGGGGCAGGTGGGAGCGGGGTTACAATGAGCAGTTCTTC.

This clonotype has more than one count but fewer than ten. The CDR3 is CASQSGRAINEQYF. The DNA of the CDR3 is TGCGCCAGCCAAAGCGGGAGGGCGATAAACGAGCAGTACTTC. The V and J genes are TRBV10-2 and TRBJ2-7, with TRBD2 identical over 10 bases. Losses at the gene ends were 8 bases for V and 5 bases for J; bases not matched to a gene: 9. The germline gives CDR1 WSHSY, CDR2 SAAADI. The CDR3 loop spans 14 amino acids.

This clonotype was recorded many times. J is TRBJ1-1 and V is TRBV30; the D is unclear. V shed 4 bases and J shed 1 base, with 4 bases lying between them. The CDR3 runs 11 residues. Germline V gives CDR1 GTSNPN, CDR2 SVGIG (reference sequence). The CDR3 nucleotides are TGTGCCTGGAAAAAGAACACTGAAGCTTTCTTT. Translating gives CAWKKNTEAFF.

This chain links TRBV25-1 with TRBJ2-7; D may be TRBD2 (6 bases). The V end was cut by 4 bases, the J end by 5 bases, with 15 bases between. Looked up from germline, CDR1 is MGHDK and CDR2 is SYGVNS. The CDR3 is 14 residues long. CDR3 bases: TGTGCCAGCAGTGTCTTCGGAGGGCCCCACGAGCAGTACTTC. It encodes CASSVFGGPHEQYF.

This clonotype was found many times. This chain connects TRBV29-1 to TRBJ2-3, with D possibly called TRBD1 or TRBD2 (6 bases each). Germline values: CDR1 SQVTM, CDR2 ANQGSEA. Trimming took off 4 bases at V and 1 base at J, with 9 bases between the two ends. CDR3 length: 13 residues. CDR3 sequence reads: CSVGGGRTDTQYF. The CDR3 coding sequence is TGCAGCGTTGGTGGGGGGCGCACAGATACGCAGTATTTT.

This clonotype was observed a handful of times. The CDR3 DNA reads TGTGCCAGCAGCACCGACCCTTCAGGGAGCAACGAGCAGTACTTC. It translates to CASSTDPSGSNEQYF. The V and J genes are TRBV2 and TRBJ2-7; perhaps D is TRBD1 or TRBD2 (5 bases each). The CDR3 is 15 amino acids. Trimming removed 6 bases at V and 5 bases at J, with 20 bases between. Germline assignment: CDR1 SNHLY and CDR2 FYNNEI.

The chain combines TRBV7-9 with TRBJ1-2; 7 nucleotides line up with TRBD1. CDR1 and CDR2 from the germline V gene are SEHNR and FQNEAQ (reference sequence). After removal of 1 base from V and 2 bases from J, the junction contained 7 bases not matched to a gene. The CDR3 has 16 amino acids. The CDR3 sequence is CASSLGVGTENYGYTF. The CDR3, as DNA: TGTGCCAGCAGCTTAGGAGTAGGGACAGAGAACTATGGCTACACCTTC.